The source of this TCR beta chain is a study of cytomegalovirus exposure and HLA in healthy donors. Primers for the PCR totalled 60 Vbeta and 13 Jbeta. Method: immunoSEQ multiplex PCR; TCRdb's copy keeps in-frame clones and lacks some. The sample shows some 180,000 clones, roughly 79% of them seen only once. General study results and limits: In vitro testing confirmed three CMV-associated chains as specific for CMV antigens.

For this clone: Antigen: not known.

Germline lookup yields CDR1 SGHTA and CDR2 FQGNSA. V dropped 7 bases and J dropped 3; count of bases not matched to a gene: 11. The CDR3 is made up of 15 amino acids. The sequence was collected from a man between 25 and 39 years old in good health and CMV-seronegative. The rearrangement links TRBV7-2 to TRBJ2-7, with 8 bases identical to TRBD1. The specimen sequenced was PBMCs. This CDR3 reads CASIAPGQAFYEQYF. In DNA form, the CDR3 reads TGTGCCAGCATCGCACCGGGACAGGCGTTCTACGAGCAGTACTTC.